This TCR beta chain was sequenced during a study of OX40 agonist ivuxolimab in advanced cancers. Study as a whole: As their treatment, patients were administered ivuxolimab, an agonistic anti-OX40 (CD134) antibody. Dose-escalation patients' cancers were hepatocellular carcinoma, melanoma, renal cell or head and neck cancer. Cohort: 75% to 90% men, mean age about 62, aged about 20 to 79.

General observations from the study: Circulating CD4+ and CD8+ T cells showed clonal expansion by week 6 at 0.1 to 3.0 mg/kg.

Sequencing was performed with immunoSEQ multiplex PCR; in TCRdb, only in-frame clones are kept and a portion is missing. The table records some 33,000 clones, roughly 80% of them present only once. V was shortened by 5 bases and J by 2 bases, with 6 bases between the two germline ends. CDR1 is MNHEY and CDR2 is SVGAGI in the germline V gene. CDR3 length equals 12 residues. This clone was seen a single time. Its antigen is unknown. The sample holds other DNA sequences that translate to the same CDR3. The sample in question was CD4+ or CD8+ T cells sorted from blood, obtained in a trial of the OX40 agonist ivuxolimab. This sequence originates from an adult with an advanced solid tumor such as melanoma, head and neck, liver or kidney cancer. The genes are TRBV6-5 and TRBJ1-1; no reliable D call. This chain's CDR3 is CASSLPNTEAFF. As DNA, the CDR3 is TGTGCCAGCAGTCTCCCAAACACTGAAGCTTTCTTT.